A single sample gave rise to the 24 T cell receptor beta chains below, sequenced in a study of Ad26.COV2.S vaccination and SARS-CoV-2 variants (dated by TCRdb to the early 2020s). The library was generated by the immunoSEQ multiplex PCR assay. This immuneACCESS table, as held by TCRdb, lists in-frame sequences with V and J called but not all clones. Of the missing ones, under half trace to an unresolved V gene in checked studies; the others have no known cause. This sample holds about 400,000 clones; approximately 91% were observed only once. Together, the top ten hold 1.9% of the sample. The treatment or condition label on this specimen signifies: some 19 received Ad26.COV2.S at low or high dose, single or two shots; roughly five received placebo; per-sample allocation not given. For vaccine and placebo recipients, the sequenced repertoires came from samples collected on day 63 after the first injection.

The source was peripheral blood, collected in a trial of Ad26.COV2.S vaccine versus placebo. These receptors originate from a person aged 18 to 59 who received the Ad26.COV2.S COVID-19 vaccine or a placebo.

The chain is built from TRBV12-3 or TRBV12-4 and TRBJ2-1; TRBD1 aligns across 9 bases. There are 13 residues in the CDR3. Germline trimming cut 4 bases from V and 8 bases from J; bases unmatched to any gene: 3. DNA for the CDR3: TGTGCCAGCAGTTCACAGGGGGCTTATGAGCAGTTCTTC. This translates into CASSSQGAYEQFF.

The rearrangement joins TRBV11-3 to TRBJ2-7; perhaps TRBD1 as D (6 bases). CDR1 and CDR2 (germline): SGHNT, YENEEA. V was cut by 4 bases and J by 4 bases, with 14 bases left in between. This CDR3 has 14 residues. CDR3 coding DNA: TGTGCCAGCAGCTCGTCCGGACAGTTGTACGAGCAGTACTTC. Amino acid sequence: CASSSSGQLYEQYF.

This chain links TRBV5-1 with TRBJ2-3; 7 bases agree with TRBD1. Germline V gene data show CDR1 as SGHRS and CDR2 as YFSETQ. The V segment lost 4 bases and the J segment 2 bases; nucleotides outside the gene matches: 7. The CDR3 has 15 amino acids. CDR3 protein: CASSPMTGTTDTQYF. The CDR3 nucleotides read TGCGCCAGCAGCCCGATGACAGGGACCACAGATACGCAGTATTTT.

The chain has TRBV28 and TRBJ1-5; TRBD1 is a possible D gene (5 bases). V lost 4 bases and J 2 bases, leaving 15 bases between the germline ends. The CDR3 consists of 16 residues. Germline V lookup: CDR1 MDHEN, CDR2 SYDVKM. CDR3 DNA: TGTGCCAGCAGTTCCTCGGGAGGGGAAGGCAATCAGCCCCAGCATTTT. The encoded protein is CASSSSGGEGNQPQHF.

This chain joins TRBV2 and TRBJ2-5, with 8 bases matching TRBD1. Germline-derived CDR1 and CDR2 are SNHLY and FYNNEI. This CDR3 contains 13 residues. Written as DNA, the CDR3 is TGTGCGCAGCAGCAGGGGGCACGGGAGACCCAGTACTTC. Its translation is CAQQQGARETQYF.

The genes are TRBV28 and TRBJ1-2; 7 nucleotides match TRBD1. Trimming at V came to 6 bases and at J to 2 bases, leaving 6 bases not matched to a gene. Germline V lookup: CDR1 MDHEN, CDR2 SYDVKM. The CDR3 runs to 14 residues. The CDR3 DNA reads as TGTGCCAGCAGGCGACAGGGCCCGAACTATGGCTACACCTTC. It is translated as CASRRQGPNYGYTF.

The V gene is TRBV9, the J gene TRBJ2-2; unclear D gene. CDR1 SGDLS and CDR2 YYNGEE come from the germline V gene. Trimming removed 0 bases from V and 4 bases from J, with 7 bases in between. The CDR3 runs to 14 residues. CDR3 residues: CASSVVEFTGELFF. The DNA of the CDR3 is TGTGCCAGCAGCGTAGTTGAATTCACCGGGGAGCTGTTTTTT.

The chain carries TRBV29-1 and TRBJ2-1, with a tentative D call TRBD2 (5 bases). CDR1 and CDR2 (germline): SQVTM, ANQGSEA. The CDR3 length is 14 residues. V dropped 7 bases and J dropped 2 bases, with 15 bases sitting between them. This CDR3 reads CSGRGSGTYNEQFF. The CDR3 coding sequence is TGCAGCGGGAGAGGGTCTGGGACCTACAATGAGCAGTTCTTC.

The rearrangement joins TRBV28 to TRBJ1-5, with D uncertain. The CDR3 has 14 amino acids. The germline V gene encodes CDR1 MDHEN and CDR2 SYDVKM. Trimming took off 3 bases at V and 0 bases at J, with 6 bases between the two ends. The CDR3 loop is CASSLAYSNQPQHF. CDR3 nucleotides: TGTGCCAGCAGTTTGGCGTATAGCAATCAGCCCCAGCATTTT.

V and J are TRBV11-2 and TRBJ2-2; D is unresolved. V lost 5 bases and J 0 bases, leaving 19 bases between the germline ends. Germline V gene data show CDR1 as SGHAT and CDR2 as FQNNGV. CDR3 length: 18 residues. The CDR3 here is CASSQTTTGPSNTGELFF. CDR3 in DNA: TGTGCCAGCAGCCAGACGACGACCGGGCCTTCGAACACCGGGGAGCTGTTTTTT.

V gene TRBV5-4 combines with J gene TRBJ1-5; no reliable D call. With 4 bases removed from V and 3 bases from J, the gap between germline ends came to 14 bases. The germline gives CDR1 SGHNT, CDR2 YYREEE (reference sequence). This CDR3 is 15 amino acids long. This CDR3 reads CASSPGSGANQPQHF. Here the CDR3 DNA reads TGTGCCAGCAGCCCGGGGTCAGGAGCCAATCAGCCCCAGCATTTT.

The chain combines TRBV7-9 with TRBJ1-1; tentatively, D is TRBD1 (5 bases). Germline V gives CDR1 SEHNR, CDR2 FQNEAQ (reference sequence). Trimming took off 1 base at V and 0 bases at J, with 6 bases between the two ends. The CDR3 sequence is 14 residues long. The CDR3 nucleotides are TGTGCCAGCAGCTTAGTGGGGGTGAACACTGAAGCTTTCTTT. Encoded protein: CASSLVGVNTEAFF.

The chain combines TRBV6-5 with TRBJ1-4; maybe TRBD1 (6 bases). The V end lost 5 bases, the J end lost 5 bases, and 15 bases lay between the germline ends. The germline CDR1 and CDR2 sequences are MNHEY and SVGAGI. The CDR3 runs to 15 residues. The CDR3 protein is CASSLPGARNEKLFF. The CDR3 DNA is TGTGCCAGCAGTCTCCCAGGGGCCAGAAATGAAAAACTGTTTTTT.

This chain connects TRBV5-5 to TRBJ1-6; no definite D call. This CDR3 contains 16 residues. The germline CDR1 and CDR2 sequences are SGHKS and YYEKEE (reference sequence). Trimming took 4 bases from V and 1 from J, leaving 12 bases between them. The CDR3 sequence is CASSEGRRSYNSPLHF. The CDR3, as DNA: TGTGCCAGCAGCGAGGGTAGACGTTCCTATAATTCACCCCTCCACTTT.

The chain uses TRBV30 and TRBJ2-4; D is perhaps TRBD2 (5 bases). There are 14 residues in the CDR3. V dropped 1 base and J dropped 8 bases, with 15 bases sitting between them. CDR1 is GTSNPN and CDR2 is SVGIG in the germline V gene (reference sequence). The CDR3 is CAWSATEHGDIQYF. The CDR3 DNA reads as TGTGCCTGGAGTGCCACAGAACACGGGGACATTCAGTACTTC. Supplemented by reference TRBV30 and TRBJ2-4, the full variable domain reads SQTIHQWPATLVQPVGSPLSLECTVEGTSNPNLYWYRQAAGRGLQLLFYSVGIGQISSEVPQNLSASRPQDRQFILSSKKLLLSDSGFYLCAWSATEHGDIQYFGAGTRLSVL.

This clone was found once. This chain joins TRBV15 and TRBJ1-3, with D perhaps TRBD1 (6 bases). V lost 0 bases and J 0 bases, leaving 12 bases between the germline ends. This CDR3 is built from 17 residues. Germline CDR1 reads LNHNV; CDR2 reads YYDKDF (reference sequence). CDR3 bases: TGTGCCACCAGCAGAGAGCAGGGGCTAAGCTCTGGAAACACCATATATTTT. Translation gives CATSREQGLSSGNTIYF.

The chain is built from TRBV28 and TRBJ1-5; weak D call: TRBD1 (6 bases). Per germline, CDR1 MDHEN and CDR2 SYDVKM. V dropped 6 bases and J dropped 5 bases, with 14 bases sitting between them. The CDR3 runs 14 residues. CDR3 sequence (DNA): TGTGCCAGCAGGGAGACAGGCCGACATCAGCCCCAGCATTTT. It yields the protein CASRETGRHQPQHF.

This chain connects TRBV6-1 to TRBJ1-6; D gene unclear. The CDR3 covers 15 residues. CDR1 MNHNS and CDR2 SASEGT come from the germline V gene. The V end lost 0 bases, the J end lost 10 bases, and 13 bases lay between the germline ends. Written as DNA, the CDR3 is TGTGCCAGCAGTGAAGCCAGCCGGCACCGATCACCCCTCCACTTT. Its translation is CASSEASRHRSPLHF.

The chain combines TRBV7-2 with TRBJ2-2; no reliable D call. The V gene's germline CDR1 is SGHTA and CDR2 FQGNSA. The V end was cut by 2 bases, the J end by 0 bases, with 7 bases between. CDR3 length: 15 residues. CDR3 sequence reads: CASSLSLANTGELFF. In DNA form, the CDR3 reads TGTGCCAGCAGCTTAAGCCTAGCGAACACCGGGGAGCTGTTTTTT.

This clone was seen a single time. For the CDR3, the DNA is TGTGCCAGCAGTCCTTATGGAGGGCCAAGGAATGAGCAGTTCTTC. Translated: CASSPYGGPRNEQFF. The V and J genes are TRBV6-5 and TRBJ2-1, with D possibly being TRBD2 (6 bases). From germline, CDR1 is MNHEY and CDR2 SVGAGI. V shed 5 bases and J shed 7 bases, with 18 bases lying between them. The CDR3 is 15 residues long.

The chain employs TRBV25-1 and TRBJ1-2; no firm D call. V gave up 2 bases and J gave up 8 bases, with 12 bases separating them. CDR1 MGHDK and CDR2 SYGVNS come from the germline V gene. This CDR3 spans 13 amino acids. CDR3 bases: TGTGCCAGCAGTGAACTTGGTCTCCCCGGCTACACCTTC. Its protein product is CASSELGLPGYTF.

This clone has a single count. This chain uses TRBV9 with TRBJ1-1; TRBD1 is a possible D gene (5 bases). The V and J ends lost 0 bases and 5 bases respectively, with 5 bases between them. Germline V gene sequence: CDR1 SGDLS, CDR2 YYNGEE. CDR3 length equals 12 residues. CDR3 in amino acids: CASSVGTTEAFF. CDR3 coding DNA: TGTGCCAGCAGCGTAGGGACAACTGAAGCTTTCTTT.

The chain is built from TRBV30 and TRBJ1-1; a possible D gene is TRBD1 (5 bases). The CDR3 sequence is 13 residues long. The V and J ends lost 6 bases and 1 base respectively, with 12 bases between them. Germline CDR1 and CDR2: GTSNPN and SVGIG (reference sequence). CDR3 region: CACYWQGNTEAFF. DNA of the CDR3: TGTGCCTGTTACTGGCAGGGGAACACTGAAGCTTTCTTT.

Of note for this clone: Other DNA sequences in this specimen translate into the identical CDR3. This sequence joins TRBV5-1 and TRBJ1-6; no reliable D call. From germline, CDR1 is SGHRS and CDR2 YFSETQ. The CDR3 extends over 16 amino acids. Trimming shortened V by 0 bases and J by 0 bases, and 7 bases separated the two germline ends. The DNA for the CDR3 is TGCGCCAGCAGCTTGGAAGGTAGCTCCTATAATTCACCCCTCCACTTT. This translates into CASSLEGSSYNSPLHF. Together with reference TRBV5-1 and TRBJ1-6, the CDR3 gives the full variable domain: KAGVTQTPRYLIKTRGQQVTLSCSPISGHRSVSWYQQTPGQGLQFLFEYFSETQRNKGNFPGRFSGRQFSNSRSEMNVSTLELGDSALYLCASSLEGSSYNSPLHFGNGTRLTVT.